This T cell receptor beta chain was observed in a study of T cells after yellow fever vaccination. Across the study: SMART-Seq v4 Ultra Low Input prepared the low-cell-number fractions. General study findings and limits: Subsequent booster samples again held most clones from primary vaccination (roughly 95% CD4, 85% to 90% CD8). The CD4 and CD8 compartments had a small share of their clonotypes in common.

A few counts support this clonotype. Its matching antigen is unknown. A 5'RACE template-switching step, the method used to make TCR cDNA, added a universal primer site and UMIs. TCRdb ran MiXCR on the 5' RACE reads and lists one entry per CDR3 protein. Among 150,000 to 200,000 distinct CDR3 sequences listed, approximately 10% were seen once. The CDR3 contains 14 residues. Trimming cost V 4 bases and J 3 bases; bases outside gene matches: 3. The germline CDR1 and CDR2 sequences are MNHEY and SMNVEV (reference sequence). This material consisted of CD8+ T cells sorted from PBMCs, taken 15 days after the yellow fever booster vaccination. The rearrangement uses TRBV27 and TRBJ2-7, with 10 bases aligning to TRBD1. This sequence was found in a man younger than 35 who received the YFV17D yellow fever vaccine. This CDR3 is CASSYGTGDYEQYF. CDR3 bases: TGTGCCAGCAGTTACGGGACAGGGGACTACGAGCAGTACTTC.